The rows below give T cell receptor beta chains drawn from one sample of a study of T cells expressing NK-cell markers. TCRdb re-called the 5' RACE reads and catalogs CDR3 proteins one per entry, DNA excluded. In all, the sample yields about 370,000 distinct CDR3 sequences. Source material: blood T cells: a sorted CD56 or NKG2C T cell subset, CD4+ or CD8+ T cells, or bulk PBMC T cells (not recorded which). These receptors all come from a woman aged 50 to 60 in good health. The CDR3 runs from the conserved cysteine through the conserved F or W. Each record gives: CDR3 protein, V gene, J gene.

CDR3: CASSPGARRSGDNEQFF; V: TRBV14; J: TRBJ2-1
CDR3: CASSQVLAEETQYF; V: TRBV19; J: TRBJ2-5
CDR3: CASTLLAVLGTQYF; V: TRBV12-3/TRBV12-4; J: TRBJ2-3
CDR3: CASSSDTGGQPQHF; V: TRBV5-1; J: TRBJ1-5
CDR3: CSVVRTSGIHEQFF; V: TRBV29-1; J: TRBJ2-1
CDR3: CATSRAVGNEQFF; V: TRBV24-1; J: TRBJ2-1
CDR3: CASSQVRDRGLYF; V: TRBV4-1; J: TRBJ2-5
CDR3: CASRRTGGTEAFF; V: TRBV12-3/TRBV12-4; J: TRBJ1-1
CDR3: CSAYKPGTGETQYF; V: TRBV20-1; J: TRBJ2-5
CDR3: CASSLEAASTDTQYF; V: TRBV5-1; J: TRBJ2-3